The T cell receptor beta chain described here comes from a study of blood T cells in healthy people across ages. The use of a sample-barcoded 5' primer and a J-beta primer mix characterized a second PCR of roughly 7 to 11 cycles. TCRdb fed the 5' RACE reads into MiXCR, producing one record per CDR3 protein. The table shows roughly 730,000 distinct CDR3 sequences, with around 50% occurring only once. On this clonotype itself: What it binds is unknown.

For every donor, a draw yielded about 9.7 milliliters of peripheral blood. Isolated per sample were at least 7 million PBMCs. Notes on the study in general: Naive T cell percentage strongly correlated with TCR beta diversity. The study could not conclusively compare naive and antigen-experienced cells, given its unsorted PBMCs.

Germline V gene sequence: CDR1 MDHEN, CDR2 SYDVKM. Trimming shortened V by 7 bases and J by 6 bases, and 16 bases separated the two germline ends. CDR3 length equals 14 residues. The V and J genes are TRBV28 and TRBJ2-1, with D perhaps matching TRBD1 or TRBD2 (5 bases each). Sequencing was performed on blood. The clonotype comes from a man aged 40-55 years in good health. The CDR3 DNA reads as TGTGCCAGCATCTCCGGGACCGGCGGCAATGAGCAGTTCTTC. Its protein is CASISGTGGNEQFF.